The rows below give T cell receptor beta chains drawn from one sample of a study of molecular identifiers for immune sequencing clone quantification. TCRdb re-called the PCR reads through MiXCR, storing one row per CDR3 protein. The sample yields about 100,000 distinct CDR3 sequences, roughly 38% seen once. The sequenced sample was naive CD8+ T cells from blood, with Jurkat cell RNA spiked in. All receptors come from a human donor in good health. Some libraries in this study had Jurkat cell RNA spiked in. Both conserved end residues are part of each CDR3. The D gene is left open where the match is weak. Clone size is stated in some rows and not others, as once, few, many or a class when expanded.

TRBJ2-3	-	TRBD2	TRBV5-3	CASSRTSGAPTDTQYF	TGTGCCAGCAGCAGGACTAGCGGAGCTCCCACAGATACGCAGTATTTT
TRBJ2-3	many	TRBD2	TRBV4-2	CASSQDLAGGPSDTQYF	TGTGCCAGCAGCCAAGATCTAGCGGGAGGGCCCTCAGATACGCAGTATTTT
TRBJ2-6	-	-	TRBV12-3/TRBV12-4	CASSLDSSGANVLTF	TGTGCCAGCAGTCTAGATTCCTCTGGGGCCAACGTCCTGACTTTC
TRBJ2-5	-	-	TRBV25-1	CASSEYNQPVQYF	TGTGCCAGCAGTGAATATAACCAACCGGTTCAGTACTTC
TRBJ2-2	few	-	TRBV6-2/TRBV6-3	CASSLQGFGELFF	TGTGCCAGCAGTTTACAGGGATTCGGGGAGCTGTTTTTT
TRBJ2-5	few	-	TRBV11-2	CASSPIGSPETQYF	TGTGCCAGCAGCCCGATCGGCTCCCCAGAAACCCAGTACTTC
TRBJ2-7	few	-	TRBV28	CAISGFAYEQYF	TGTGCCATCTCAGGGTTCGCCTACGAGCAGTACTTC
TRBJ2-3	many	TRBD2	TRBV7-9	CASSGRVLADTQYF	TGTGCCAGCAGCGGGAGGGTGTTGGCAGATACGCAGTATTTT
TRBJ2-1	few	TRBD2	TRBV6-2/TRBV6-3	CASIAGPYYYNEQFF	TGTGCCAGCATAGCGGGTCCTTACTACTACAATGAGCAGTTCTTC
TRBJ1-1	many	-	TRBV28	CASSSAYFDSHPEAFF	TGTGCCAGCAGTTCTGCCTATTTTGACAGTCACCCCGAAGCTTTCTTT
TRBJ2-2	few	-	TRBV19	CASLSGPYTGELFF	TGTGCCAGCCTGTCGGGTCCGTACACCGGGGAGCTGTTTTTT
TRBJ2-7	-	TRBD1	TRBV7-8	CASSPRTGGGPEQYF	TGTGCCAGCAGCCCCAGGACAGGGGGGGGTCCCGAGCAGTACTTC
TRBJ2-5	few	TRBD1	TRBV2	CASSEGQGRSAETQYF	TGTGCCAGCAGTGAAGGACAGGGTAGGAGTGCAGAGACCCAGTACTTC
TRBJ2-3	few	-	TRBV6-5	CASSYSAPDTQYF	TGTGCCAGCAGTTACTCAGCCCCAGATACGCAGTATTTT
TRBJ2-7	few	TRBD1	TRBV5-5	CASSPRGAGTGYYEQYF	TGTGCCAGCAGCCCACGTGGTGCCGGGACAGGTTACTACGAGCAGTACTTC